Below, 9 T cell receptor beta chains from the same sample are listed, as sequenced in a study of Ad26.COV2.S vaccination and SARS-CoV-2 variants. The treatment: roughly 20 received Ad26.COV2.S at low or high dose, single or two shots; five or six received placebo; per-sample allocation not given. Specimen acquisition occurred on day 63 following the initial vaccine or placebo injection. Method: immunoSEQ multiplex PCR; TCRdb's copy keeps in-frame clones and lacks some. The sample records hundreds of thousands of clones, around 88% being singletons. Material: peripheral blood, obtained in a trial of Ad26.COV2.S vaccine versus placebo. The source is a person aged 18 to 59 who received the Ad26.COV2.S COVID-19 vaccine or a placebo.

This clone was seen a handful of times. The rearrangement joins TRBV10-3 to TRBJ1-2, with 9 bases aligning to TRBD1. V gave up 0 bases and J gave up 1 base; unmatched junction bases: 6. Per germline, CDR1 ENHRY and CDR2 SYGVKD. The CDR3 is 17 residues long. The CDR3 protein is CAISESPDRGGNYGYTF. DNA of the CDR3: TGTGCCATCAGTGAGTCCCCGGACAGGGGAGGTAACTATGGCTACACCTTC.

The rearrangement joins TRBV24-1 to TRBJ2-3; 13 bases line up with TRBD2. V shed 3 bases, J shed 0 bases, and the junction held 5 bases outside the gene matches. This CDR3 region has 18 residues. From germline, CDR1 is KGHDR and CDR2 SFDVKD. Here the CDR3 reads CATSDLGLAGASTDTQYF. The CDR3 nucleotides read TGTGCCACCAGTGATCTCGGACTAGCGGGGGCCAGCACAGATACGCAGTATTTT.

This chain connects TRBV11-2 to TRBJ2-7, with TRBD1 matching over 7 bases. Trimming at V came to 5 bases and at J to 4 bases, leaving 8 bases not matched to a gene. Germline V gene sequence: CDR1 SGHAT, CDR2 FQNNGV. This CDR3 has 14 amino acids. The CDR3 sequence is CASSDRVRVYEQYF. The DNA for the CDR3 is TGTGCCAGCAGCGACAGGGTCAGGGTGTACGAGCAGTACTTC.

The chain employs TRBV7-9 and TRBJ1-4; 7 bases fit TRBD1. CDR3 length equals 14 residues. Trimming cost V 5 bases and J 8 bases; bases outside gene matches: 8. Per the germline V gene, CDR1 is SEHNR and CDR2 is FQNEAQ (reference sequence). CDR3 in amino acids: CASSPRDSGEKLFF. The DNA for the CDR3 is TGTGCCAGCAGCCCCCGGGACAGCGGGGAAAAACTGTTTTTT.

The genes are TRBV9 and TRBJ1-6, with a possible D match to TRBD1 (6 bases). Germline V lookup: CDR1 SGDLS, CDR2 YYNGEE. The CDR3 has 15 amino acids. The germline V and J ends were trimmed by 0 bases and 7 bases, with 11 bases remaining between them. The CDR3 loop is CASSVGAGVNSPLHF. CDR3 sequence (DNA): TGTGCCAGCAGCGTAGGAGCAGGGGTCAATTCACCCCTCCACTTT.

The rearrangement joins TRBV28 to TRBJ1-4; D remains ambiguous. Germline CDR1 and CDR2: MDHEN and SYDVKM. Trimming pared 3 bases from V and 5 bases from J, leaving 4 bases between. CDR3 length: 12 amino acids. Here the CDR3 DNA reads TGTGCCAGCAGTTTCTTGAATGAAAAACTGTTTTTT. It codes for CASSFLNEKLFF.

The chain links TRBV6-2 or TRBV6-3 to TRBJ1-6; weak D call: TRBD1 (6 bases). Trimming removed 4 bases from V and 10 bases from J, with 11 bases in between. Per the germline V gene, CDR1 is MNHEY and CDR2 is SVGEGT. CDR3 length equals 13 residues. CDR3 amino acids: CASSSGGRSPLHF. CDR3 bases: TGTGCCAGCAGTTCGGGGGGCCGGTCACCCCTCCACTTT.

This chain links TRBV2 with TRBJ2-7; 10 nucleotides agree with TRBD2. Losses at the gene ends were 10 bases for V and 2 bases for J; bases not matched to a gene: 11. The CDR3 sequence is 15 residues long. Germline V lookup: CDR1 SNHLY, CDR2 FYNNEI. CDR3 sequence: CATPVLAGEPYEQYF. CDR3 DNA sequence: TGTGCCACCCCTGTCCTAGCGGGAGAACCCTACGAGCAGTACTTC.

The chain employs TRBV6-4 and TRBJ2-3, with D tentatively TRBD1 or TRBD2 (5 bases each). Germline V lookup: CDR1 MRHNA, CDR2 SNTAGT. The length of the CDR3 is 15 residues. V dropped 0 bases and J dropped 1 base, with 8 bases sitting between them. For the CDR3, the DNA is TGTGCCAGCAGTGACTCAGTGGGGGGCACAGATACGCAGTATTTT. It encodes CASSDSVGGTDTQYF.